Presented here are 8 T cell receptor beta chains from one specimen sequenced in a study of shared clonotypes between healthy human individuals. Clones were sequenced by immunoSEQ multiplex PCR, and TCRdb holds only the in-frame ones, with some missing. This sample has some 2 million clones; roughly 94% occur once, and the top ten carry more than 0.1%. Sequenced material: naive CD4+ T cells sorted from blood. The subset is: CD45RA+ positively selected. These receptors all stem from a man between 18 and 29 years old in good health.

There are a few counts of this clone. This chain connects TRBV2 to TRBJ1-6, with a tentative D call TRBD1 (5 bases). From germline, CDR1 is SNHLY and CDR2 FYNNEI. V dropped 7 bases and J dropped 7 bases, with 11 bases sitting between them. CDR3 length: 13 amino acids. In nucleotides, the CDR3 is TGTGCCAGCAAGGGGACGGTAAATTCACCCCTCCACTTT. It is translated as CASKGTVNSPLHF.

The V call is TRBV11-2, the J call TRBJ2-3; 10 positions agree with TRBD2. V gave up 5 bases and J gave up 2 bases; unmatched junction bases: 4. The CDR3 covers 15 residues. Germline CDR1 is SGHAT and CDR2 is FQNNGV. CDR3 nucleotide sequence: TGTGCCAGCAGCCCAAGCGGGAGGGACACAGATACGCAGTATTTT. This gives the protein CASSPSGRDTDTQYF.

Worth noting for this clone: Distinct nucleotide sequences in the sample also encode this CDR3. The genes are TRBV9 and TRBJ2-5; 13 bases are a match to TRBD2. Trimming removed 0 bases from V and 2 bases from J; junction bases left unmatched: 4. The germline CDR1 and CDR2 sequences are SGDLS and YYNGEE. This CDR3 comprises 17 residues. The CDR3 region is CASSVGLAGGSQETQYF. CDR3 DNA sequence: TGTGCCAGCAGCGTAGGACTAGCGGGAGGTTCACAAGAGACCCAGTACTTC.

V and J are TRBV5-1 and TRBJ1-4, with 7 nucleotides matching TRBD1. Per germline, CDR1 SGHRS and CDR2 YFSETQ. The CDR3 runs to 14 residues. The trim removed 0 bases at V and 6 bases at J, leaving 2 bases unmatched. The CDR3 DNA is TGCGCCAGCAGCTTGGCAGGGGGAGATGAAAAACTGTTTTTT. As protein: CASSLAGGDEKLFF.

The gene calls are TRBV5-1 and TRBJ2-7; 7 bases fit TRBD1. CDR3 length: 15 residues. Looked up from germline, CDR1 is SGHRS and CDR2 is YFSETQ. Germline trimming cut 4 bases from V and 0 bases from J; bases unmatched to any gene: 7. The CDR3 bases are TGCGCCAGCAGCGTGGGACAGCCGACCTCCTACGAGCAGTACTTC. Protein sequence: CASSVGQPTSYEQYF.

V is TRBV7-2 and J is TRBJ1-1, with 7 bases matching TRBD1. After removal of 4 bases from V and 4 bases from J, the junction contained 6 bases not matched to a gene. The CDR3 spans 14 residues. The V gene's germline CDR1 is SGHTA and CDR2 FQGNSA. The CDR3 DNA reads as TGTGCCAGCAGCTCCGAAACAGGGGTCACTGAAGCTTTCTTT. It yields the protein CASSSETGVTEAFF.

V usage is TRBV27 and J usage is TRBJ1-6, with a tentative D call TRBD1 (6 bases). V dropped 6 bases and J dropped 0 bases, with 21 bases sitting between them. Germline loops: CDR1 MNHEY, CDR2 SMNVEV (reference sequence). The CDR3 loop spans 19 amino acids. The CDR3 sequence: CASSLTDGGGSSYNSPLHF. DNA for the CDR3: TGTGCCAGCAGCTTAACCGATGGGGGGGGCTCCTCCTATAATTCACCCCTCCACTTT.

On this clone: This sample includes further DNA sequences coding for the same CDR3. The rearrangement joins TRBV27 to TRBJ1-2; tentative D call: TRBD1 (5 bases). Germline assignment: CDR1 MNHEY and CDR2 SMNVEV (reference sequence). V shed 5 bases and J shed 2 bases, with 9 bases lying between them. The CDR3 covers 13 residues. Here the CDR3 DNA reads TGTGCCAGCAGTCTCGACAGAAACTATGGCTACACCTTC. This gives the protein CASSLDRNYGYTF.